These T cell receptor beta chains were read from a single sample in a study of chemoradiotherapy in HPV16-positive cancers. Data came from immunoSEQ multiplex PCR; TCRdb stores just in-frame clones and leaves some out. Counted here are about 15,000 clones, 65% to 75% occurring once; the ten biggest clones make up 10%. Sampling was conducted from a patient who underwent chemoradiotherapy. The receptor set was obtained from a human donor with HPV-associated anogenital cancer. Both conserved end residues are part of each CDR3. D genes are given only for firm matches. The size field is filled for only some rows; it gives once, few, many or a size class.

abundance	d_gene	len	v_gene	j_gene	CDR3aa
-	TRBD1	14	TRBV19	TRBJ2-1	CASSFGQARNEQFF
few	TRBD2	14	TRBV13	TRBJ2-3	CASSLQRDTDTQYF
-	-	16	TRBV7-3	TRBJ1-3	CASSRSTGTLGNTIYF
-	TRBD2	15	TRBV6-5	TRBJ2-5	CASKREGIGTETQYF
-	-	15	TRBV27	TRBJ1-5	CASRPNFHQPQPQHF
-	TRBD2	13	TRBV5-4	TRBJ2-7	CASSISGRDEQYF
-	-	13	TRBV5-4	TRBJ1-2	CASSPTGPYGYTF
-	-	16	TRBV9	TRBJ2-3	CASSVAGAPPTDTQYF
-	TRBD2	18	TRBV6-4	TRBJ2-3	CASSARLAGAYSTDTQYF
-	-	13	TRBV11-1	TRBJ2-5	CASSQGGIETQYF
once	-	15	TRBV2	TRBJ1-5	CASSEATGALWPQHF
once	-	15	TRBV19	TRBJ1-1	CASSIGGEMNTEAFF
-	-	15	TRBV27	-	CASSLAPGAPYEQYF
few	-	14	TRBV9	TRBJ2-7	CASSVGIGSYEQYF
-	TRBD1	14	TRBV7-3	TRBJ2-7	CASSPQGASYEQYF
-	TRBD2	16	TRBV9	-	CASSAYPSGWSNEQYF
-	-	16	TRBV7-8	TRBJ1-4	CASSPRIGGFNEKLFF
-	TRBD2	15	TRBV7-3	TRBJ2-5	CASSLGTSGQETQYF
-	-	15	TRBV14	TRBJ1-2	CASSSSGLGGYGYTF
-	-	14	TRBV19	TRBJ2-1	CASNAGEINNEQFF
-	-	13	TRBV30	TRBJ1-2	CAWSTGLVGGYTF
-	TRBD2	15	TRBV7-3	TRBJ2-1	CASSSLAGAYNEQFF
few	-	12	TRBV11-3	TRBJ2-7	CASSPDRLGQYF
-	TRBD1	15	TRBV7-9	TRBJ1-2	CASSLSDRGVYGYTF
-	TRBD1	16	TRBV11-2	TRBJ2-7	CASSLMDRVLNYEQYF
-	TRBD2	16	TRBV7-2	TRBJ2-1	CASSALAGGGRNEQFF
-	-	11	TRBV7-2	TRBJ2-7	CASSSLYEQYF
-	TRBD1	14	TRBV5-4	TRBJ1-1	CASSLGGRDTEAFF
-	-	16	TRBV4-1	TRBJ2-1	CASSQSYLVSYNEQFF
-	-	14	TRBV7-8	TRBJ1-5	CASSLDRGNQPQHF
-	-	13	TRBV30	TRBJ1-6	CAWRPGNHSPLHF
-	-	13	TRBV4-1	TRBJ2-1	CASSYSREKEQFF
-	TRBD2	16	TRBV5-1	TRBJ2-3	CASSSRLAGPLESQYF
-	-	14	TRBV6-1	TRBJ1-6	CASSTGLNNSPLHF
-	-	16	TRBV11-2	TRBJ2-3	CASSGGVTSRTDTQYF
-	TRBD2	17	TRBV4-2	TRBJ2-1	CASSQGDIAGKSNEQFF
once	TRBD1	13	TRBV27	TRBJ1-4	CASRGQRNEKLFF
-	TRBD2	14	TRBV29-1	TRBJ2-7	CSVLTGTSAYEQYF
-	-	11	TRBV28	TRBJ1-4	CASSPGEKLFF
-	-	17	TRBV2	TRBJ2-7	CASSSLSGDPPYGEQYF
-	TRBD1	15	TRBV7-8	TRBJ1-1	CASSFTTGGRTEAFF
-	-	12	TRBV19	TRBJ1-1	CASRRTVEEAFF
medium-sized	-	12	TRBV7-9	TRBJ1-2	CASSAGRDGYTF
-	TRBD1	16	TRBV19	TRBJ1-2	CASSPYEDRGRAGYTF
-	-	14	TRBV5-4	TRBJ2-4	CASSLKEAKNIQYF
few	-	9	TRBV6-1	TRBJ2-3	CASSDTQYF
few	-	16	TRBV28	TRBJ2-7	CASSFPGGQFSYEQYF
-	TRBD2	16	TRBV7-2	TRBJ2-1	CAGSALAGGGRNEQFF
-	-	15	TRBV2	TRBJ2-1	CASSRVLTSNNEQFF